This T cell receptor (beta chain) was documented in a study of T cells in Graves' hyperthyroidism and ophthalmopathy. Study-level findings and limits: Onset of ophthalmopathy came a median roughly 6.4 months after the model predicted it. Peripheral blood also featured most of the thyroid clonotypes expanded above 0.001.

Amplification yielded TCR beta CDR3 regions, with RNA transcripts as the source. HTBI primers drove first-round RT-PCR of the TCR CDR3. One entry per CDR3 protein results from TCRdb running MiXCR on the multiplex PCR reads. Of hundreds of thousands of distinct CDR3 sequences in the sample, approximately 14% were seen once. This clonotype has at least ten counts. The antigen remains undetermined. Trimming took 7 bases from V and 6 from J; bases not matched to a gene: 9. From germline, CDR1 is SQVTM and CDR2 ANQGSEA. The CDR3 is 13 residues long. The material sequenced was blood. The chain joins TRBV29-1 to TRBJ2-1; TRBD2 matches at 7 bases. The clonotype originates from a woman under 30 with Graves' hyperthyroidism. CDR3: CSAERSSGNEQFF. CDR3 in DNA: TGCAGCGCTGAGAGGTCTAGCGGCAATGAGCAGTTCTTC.